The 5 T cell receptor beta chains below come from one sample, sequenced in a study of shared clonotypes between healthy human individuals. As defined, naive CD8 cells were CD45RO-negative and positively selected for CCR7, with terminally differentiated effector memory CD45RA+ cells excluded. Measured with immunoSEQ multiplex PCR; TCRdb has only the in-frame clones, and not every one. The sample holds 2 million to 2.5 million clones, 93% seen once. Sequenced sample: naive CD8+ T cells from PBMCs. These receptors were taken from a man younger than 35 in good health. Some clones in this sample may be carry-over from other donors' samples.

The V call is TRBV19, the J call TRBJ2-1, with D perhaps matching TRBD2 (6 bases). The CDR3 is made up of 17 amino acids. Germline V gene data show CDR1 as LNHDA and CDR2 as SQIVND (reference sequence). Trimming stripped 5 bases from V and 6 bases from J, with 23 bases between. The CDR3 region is CASSPPGGIGVGNEQFF. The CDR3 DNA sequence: TGTGCCAGTAGTCCTCCCGGAGGGATAGGGGTTGGCAATGAGCAGTTCTTC.

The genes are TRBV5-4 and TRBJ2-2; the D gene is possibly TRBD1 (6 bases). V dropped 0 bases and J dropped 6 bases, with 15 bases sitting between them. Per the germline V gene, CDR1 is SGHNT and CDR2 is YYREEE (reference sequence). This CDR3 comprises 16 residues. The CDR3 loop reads CASSLGGLKPPGELFF. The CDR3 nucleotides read TGTGCCAGCAGCTTGGGGGGGCTGAAGCCCCCCGGGGAGCTGTTTTTT.

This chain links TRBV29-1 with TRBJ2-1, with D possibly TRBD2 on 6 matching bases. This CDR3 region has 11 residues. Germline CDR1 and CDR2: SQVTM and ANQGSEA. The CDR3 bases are TGCGGCGGGGACTCTTACAATGAGCAGTTCTTC. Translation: CGGDSYNEQFF.

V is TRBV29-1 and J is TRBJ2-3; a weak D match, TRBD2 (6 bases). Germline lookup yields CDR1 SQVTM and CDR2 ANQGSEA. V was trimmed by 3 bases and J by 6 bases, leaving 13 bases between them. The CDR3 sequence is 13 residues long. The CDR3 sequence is CSVEEGSRDTQYF. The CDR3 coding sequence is TGCAGCGTTGAGGAGGGATCTAGGGATACGCAGTATTTT.

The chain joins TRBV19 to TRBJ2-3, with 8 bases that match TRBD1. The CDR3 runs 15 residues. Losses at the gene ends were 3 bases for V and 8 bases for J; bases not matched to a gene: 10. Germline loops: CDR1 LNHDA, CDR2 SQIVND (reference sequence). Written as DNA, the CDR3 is TGTGCCAGTAGTATTCAGGGGGCGCGGTTAGGTACGCAGTATTTT. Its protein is CASSIQGARLGTQYF. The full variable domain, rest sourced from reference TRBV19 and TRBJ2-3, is DGGITQSPKYLFRKEGQNVTLSCEQNLNHDAMYWYRQDPGQGLRLIYYSQIVNDFQKGDIAEGYSVSREKKESFPLTVTSAQKNPTAFYLCASSIQGARLGTQYFGPGTRLTVL.